A single sample is the source of the 27 T cell receptor beta chains below, sequenced in a study of blood T cell repertoires in COVID-19. Clones were sequenced by immunoSEQ multiplex PCR, and TCRdb holds only the in-frame ones, with some missing. The profile covers about 110,000 clones, with roughly 91% appearing a single time and about 3.5% taken by the ten largest. What was sequenced was peripheral blood. These receptors came from a woman aged 50 to 60 with acute or convalescent COVID-19.

The chain joins TRBV2 to TRBJ2-5; 8 bases map to TRBD1. This CDR3 contains 13 residues. Germline trimming cut 9 bases from V and 5 bases from J; bases unmatched to any gene: 8. Germline V gene sequence: CDR1 SNHLY, CDR2 FYNNEI. The CDR3 DNA sequence: TGTGCCAGAGGGACAGGCGCCGGTGAGACCCAGTACTTC. It encodes CARGTGAGETQYF. Together with reference TRBV2 and TRBJ2-5, the CDR3 gives the full variable domain: EPEVTQTPSHQVTQMGQEVILRCVPISNHLYFYWYRQILGQKVEFLVSFYNNEISEKSEIFDDQFSVERPDGSNFTLKIRSTKLEDSAMYFCARGTGAGETQYFGPGTRLLVL.

The J gene is TRBJ1-1, the V gene TRBV28, with TRBD1 identical over 9 bases. V was pared by 8 bases and J by 10 bases, with 20 bases of the junction left unmatched. CDR1 and CDR2 (germline): MDHEN, SYDVKM. This CDR3 is 16 amino acids long. DNA of the CDR3: TGTGCCAGCGGCGAGTACGGGGGACAGGGCTCCATCGGAGCTTTCTTT. The encoded protein is CASGEYGGQGSIGAFF.

The rearrangement links TRBV5-1 to TRBJ2-6, with D unresolved. Germline CDR1 reads SGHRS; CDR2 reads YFSETQ. The V end lost 4 bases, the J end lost 4 bases, and 15 bases lay between the germline ends. CDR3 length: 16 amino acids. CDR3 region: CASSLTAGTGANVLTF. As DNA, the CDR3 is TGCGCCAGCAGCCTAACAGCAGGAACCGGGGCCAACGTCCTGACTTTC.

This chain connects TRBV3-1 (or the pseudogene TRBV3-2) to TRBJ2-6; possibly TRBD2 for D (5 bases). V was trimmed by 8 bases and J by 3 bases, leaving 5 bases between them. CDR3 length: 12 residues. Germline V gene sequence: CDR1 LGHDT, CDR2 YNNKEL (reference sequence). CDR3 region: CASGSGANVLTF. DNA of the CDR3: TGTGCCAGCGGGAGTGGGGCCAACGTCCTGACTTTC.

J is TRBJ1-5 and V is TRBV24-1, with 12 bases that match TRBD1. CDR1 and CDR2 (germline): KGHDR, SFDVKD. There are 20 residues in the CDR3. V dropped 8 bases and J dropped 0; count of bases not matched to a gene: 16. The CDR3 DNA sequence: TGTGCCACCAACCGGTTATGGGACAGGGGGCGAACACGTAGCAATCAGCCCCAGCATTTT. This sequence encodes CATNRLWDRGRTRSNQPQHF.

The chain links TRBV18 to TRBJ1-1; 7 bases line up with TRBD1. V dropped 3 bases and J dropped 1; count of bases not matched to a gene: 8. The CDR3 contains 16 residues. The germline V gene has CDR1 KGHSH and CDR2 LQKENI. CDR3 nucleotide sequence: TGTGCCAGCTCACCGGCGACAGGGAGAGGGAACACTGAAGCTTTCTTT. Its protein is CASSPATGRGNTEAFF.

This rearrangement joins TRBV2 to TRBJ1-5; D uncertain. Germline assignment: CDR1 SNHLY and CDR2 FYNNEI. The CDR3 runs to 13 residues. The V end was cut by 3 bases, the J end by 7 bases, with 10 bases between. CDR3 in amino acids: CASSERAMQPQHF. For the CDR3, the DNA is TGTGCCAGCAGTGAGAGGGCTATGCAGCCCCAGCATTTT.

The chain recombines TRBV27 with TRBJ2-7; D is perhaps TRBD2 (6 bases). CDR1 and CDR2 from the germline V gene are MNHEY and SMNVEV (reference sequence). V was cut by 1 base and J by 1 base, with 11 bases left in between. The length of the CDR3 is 15 residues. The CDR3 region is CASSLLGGRSYEQYF. The CDR3 DNA reads as TGTGCCAGCAGTTTATTGGGGGGTCGATCCTACGAGCAGTACTTC.

The V and J genes are TRBV5-4 and TRBJ2-6, with 13 bases identical to TRBD2. Germline-derived CDR1 and CDR2 are SGHNT and YYREEE (reference sequence). The CDR3 spans 19 residues. Losses at the gene ends were 2 bases for V and 5 bases for J; bases not matched to a gene: 10. CDR3 coding DNA: TGTGCCAGCAGCTTTCTACTAGCGGGAGGGCCAGGTTGGGCCAACGTCCTGACTTTC. It translates to CASSFLLAGGPGWANVLTF.

This rearrangement joins TRBV19 to TRBJ2-7; 10 bases align to TRBD1. This CDR3 spans 16 amino acids. Germline trimming cut 6 bases from V and 5 bases from J; bases unmatched to any gene: 13. Germline CDR1 LNHDA, CDR2 SQIVND (reference sequence). The CDR3 region has the DNA TGTGCCAGTAGCCTACGGGACAGGGGACGATATGACGAGCAGTACTTC. Residues: CASSLRDRGRYDEQYF.

This chain connects TRBV30 to TRBJ1-2, with D possibly being TRBD1 (6 bases). The germline gives CDR1 GTSNPN, CDR2 SVGIG (reference sequence). Trimming stripped 5 bases from V and 8 bases from J, with 15 bases between. The CDR3 has 12 amino acids. This CDR3 reads CAWDRDTGGYTF. The CDR3 nucleotides read TGTGCCTGGGACCGGGACACAGGGGGCTACACCTTC. The full variable domain, its missing parts supplied by reference TRBV30 and TRBJ1-2, is SQTIHQWPATLVQPVGSPLSLECTVEGTSNPNLYWYRQAAGRGLQLLFYSVGIGQISSEVPQNLSASRPQDRQFILSSKKLLLSDSGFYLCAWDRDTGGYTFGSGTRLTVV.

The rearrangement uses TRBV12-3 or TRBV12-4 and TRBJ2-7, with a tentative D call TRBD1 (6 bases). This CDR3 region has 12 residues. Trimming stripped 4 bases from V and 12 bases from J, with 16 bases between. Written as DNA, the CDR3 is TGTGCCAGCAGTTCCCAACAGGGATTTGCGTACTTC. It codes for CASSSQQGFAYF.

V usage is TRBV19 and J usage is TRBJ2-2, with 8 bases identical to TRBD1. The CDR3 covers 15 residues. Trimming cost V 3 bases and J 6 bases; bases outside gene matches: 6. Germline V gene lookup returns CDR1 LNHDA and CDR2 SQIVND (reference sequence). The CDR3 spells CASSISGQVAGELFF. CDR3 bases: TGTGCCAGTAGTATTTCGGGACAGGTAGCCGGGGAGCTGTTTTTT.

This chain joins TRBV19 and TRBJ2-2; D is possibly TRBD2 (6 bases). The CDR3 covers 15 residues. Trimming removed 7 bases from V and 4 bases from J, with 16 bases in between. Germline CDR1 LNHDA, CDR2 SQIVND (reference sequence). The CDR3 loop is CASNGRTGVTGELFF. CDR3 nucleotides: TGTGCCAGTAATGGGAGGACGGGGGTCACCGGGGAGCTGTTTTTT. The full variable domain, rest sourced from reference TRBV19 and TRBJ2-2, is DGGITQSPKYLFRKEGQNVTLSCEQNLNHDAMYWYRQDPGQGLRLIYYSQIVNDFQKGDIAEGYSVSREKKESFPLTVTSAQKNPTAFYLCASNGRTGVTGELFFGEGSRLTVL.

The gene calls are TRBV27 and TRBJ1-6; D not resolved. Germline assignment: CDR1 MNHEY and CDR2 SMNVEV (reference sequence). CDR3 length: 15 residues. V was shortened by 3 bases and J by 0 bases, with 6 bases between the two germline ends. The DNA of the CDR3 is TGTGCCAGCAGTTTGAAGAGCTCCTATAATTCACCCCTCCACTTT. Translated, it gives CASSLKSSYNSPLHF.

The V call is TRBV27, the J call TRBJ1-6; D not certain. Germline lookup yields CDR1 MNHEY and CDR2 SMNVEV (reference sequence). CDR3 length: 14 amino acids. Trimming took 2 bases from V and 6 from J, leaving 8 bases between them. CDR3 region: CASSLRETNSPLHF. In DNA, the CDR3 is TGTGCCAGCAGTTTAAGAGAAACTAATTCACCCCTCCACTTT.

V gene TRBV27 combines with J gene TRBJ2-1; 7 positions agree with TRBD2. CDR3 length: 14 amino acids. Germline V gene data show CDR1 as MNHEY and CDR2 as SMNVEV (reference sequence). V shed 3 bases and J 3 bases; nucleotides not matched to a gene: 2. The CDR3, as DNA: TGTGCCAGCAGTTTGGGGGGGGGCTACAATGAGCAGTTCTTC. Its translation is CASSLGGGYNEQFF.

V is TRBV3-1 (or the pseudogene TRBV3-2) and J is TRBJ2-3, with 8 bases aligning to TRBD2. The CDR3 loop spans 15 amino acids. CDR1 is LGHDT, CDR2 YNNKEL, per germline (reference sequence). J was trimmed by 1 base and V by 4 bases; bases with no gene match: 4. This CDR3 is CASSPVAGRTDTQYF. The CDR3 coding sequence is TGTGCCAGCAGCCCCGTAGCGGGACGCACAGATACGCAGTATTTT.

This clone was detected a few times. The CDR3 nucleotides are TGTGCCAGCACCCAGAGGGCTGGGGCCAACGTCCTGACTTTC. The encoded protein is CASTQRAGANVLTF. The V and J genes are TRBV3-1 (or the pseudogene TRBV3-2) and TRBJ2-6; D may be TRBD2 (5 bases). Deletions cut 7 bases from V and 2 bases from J, with 9 bases between. The germline gives CDR1 LGHDT, CDR2 YNNKEL (reference sequence). The CDR3 runs to 14 residues.

J is TRBJ1-1 and V is TRBV25-1, with TRBD1 identical over 8 bases. The length of the CDR3 is 16 residues. Germline values: CDR1 MGHDK, CDR2 SYGVNS. V shed 5 bases and J 3 bases; nucleotides not matched to a gene: 11. CDR3 sequence reads: CASSRQTGARDTEAFF. DNA for the CDR3: TGTGCCAGCAGTAGACAGACAGGGGCGCGGGACACTGAAGCTTTCTTT.

The rearrangement links TRBV19 to TRBJ2-2, with no clear D. Trimming cost V 2 bases and J 6 bases, with 7 bases left between them. This CDR3 contains 13 residues. Germline lookup yields CDR1 LNHDA and CDR2 SQIVND (reference sequence). The DNA for the CDR3 is TGTGCCAGTAGTATAACAGATGCCGGGGAGCTGTTTTTT. This gives the protein CASSITDAGELFF.

There are a few counts of this clone. The J gene is TRBJ2-7, the V gene TRBV5-1; 9 bases align to TRBD2. V shed 0 bases and J 5 bases; nucleotides not matched to a gene: 3. The CDR3 loop spans 14 amino acids. Germline CDR1 is SGHRS and CDR2 is YFSETQ. CDR3 loop: CASSLGSGSHEQYF. The DNA of the CDR3 is TGCGCCAGCAGCTTGGGTAGCGGGAGCCACGAGCAGTACTTC.

V usage is TRBV7-6 and J usage is TRBJ2-7; weak D call: TRBD1 (5 bases). CDR1 SGHVS and CDR2 FNYEAQ come from the germline V gene. This CDR3 contains 15 residues. V was cut by 0 bases and J by 2 bases, with 11 bases left in between. Here the CDR3 DNA reads TGTGCCAGCAGCTTAGCCCCAGGGAAAACCTACGAGCAGTACTTC. It yields the protein CASSLAPGKTYEQYF.

The chain employs TRBV10-3 and TRBJ1-2, with 8 nucleotides matching TRBD1. In germline, CDR1 is ENHRY, CDR2 SYGVKD. Trimming cost V 0 bases and J 5 bases; bases outside gene matches: 8. The CDR3 length is 16 residues. CDR3 DNA: TGTGCCATCAGTGAGTCGCCGGACAGGGTAAAATATGGCTACACCTTC. This codes for CAISESPDRVKYGYTF.

This sequence joins TRBV7-6 and TRBJ2-7; 11 bases are a match to TRBD2. Trimming removed 1 base from V and 2 bases from J; junction bases left unmatched: 7. The CDR3 extends over 17 amino acids. Germline V lookup: CDR1 SGHVS, CDR2 FNYEAQ. DNA of the CDR3: TGTGCCAGCAGCTTAGAGGCCGGGACTAGCGGAGCCTACGAGCAGTACTTC. Its protein is CASSLEAGTSGAYEQYF. The complete variable domain, with remaining parts taken from reference TRBV7-6 and TRBJ2-7, reads GAGVSQSPRYKVTKRGQDVALRCDPISGHVSLYWYRQALGQGPEFLTYFNYEAQQDKSGLPNDRFSAERPEGSISTLTIQRTEQRDSAMYRCASSLEAGTSGAYEQYFGPGTRLTVT.

V and J are TRBV19 and TRBJ2-1; 7 positions match TRBD1. The junction had 9 bases not matched to a gene; V was cut back by 1 base and J by 12 bases. This CDR3 has 14 residues. The V gene's germline CDR1 is LNHDA and CDR2 SQIVND (reference sequence). The CDR3 spells CASSIGPNRGGQFF. In DNA, the CDR3 is TGTGCCAGTAGTATAGGGCCTAACAGGGGTGGGCAGTTCTTC.

J is TRBJ1-1 and V is TRBV30, with D possibly being TRBD1 (5 bases). Trimming left V 3 bases short and J 3 bases short, with 14 bases between. Germline V gene sequence: CDR1 GTSNPN, CDR2 SVGIG (reference sequence). CDR3 length equals 14 residues. DNA for the CDR3: TGTGCCTGGAGATATGGACACTTGGACACTGAAGCTTTCTTT. Its translation: CAWRYGHLDTEAFF.